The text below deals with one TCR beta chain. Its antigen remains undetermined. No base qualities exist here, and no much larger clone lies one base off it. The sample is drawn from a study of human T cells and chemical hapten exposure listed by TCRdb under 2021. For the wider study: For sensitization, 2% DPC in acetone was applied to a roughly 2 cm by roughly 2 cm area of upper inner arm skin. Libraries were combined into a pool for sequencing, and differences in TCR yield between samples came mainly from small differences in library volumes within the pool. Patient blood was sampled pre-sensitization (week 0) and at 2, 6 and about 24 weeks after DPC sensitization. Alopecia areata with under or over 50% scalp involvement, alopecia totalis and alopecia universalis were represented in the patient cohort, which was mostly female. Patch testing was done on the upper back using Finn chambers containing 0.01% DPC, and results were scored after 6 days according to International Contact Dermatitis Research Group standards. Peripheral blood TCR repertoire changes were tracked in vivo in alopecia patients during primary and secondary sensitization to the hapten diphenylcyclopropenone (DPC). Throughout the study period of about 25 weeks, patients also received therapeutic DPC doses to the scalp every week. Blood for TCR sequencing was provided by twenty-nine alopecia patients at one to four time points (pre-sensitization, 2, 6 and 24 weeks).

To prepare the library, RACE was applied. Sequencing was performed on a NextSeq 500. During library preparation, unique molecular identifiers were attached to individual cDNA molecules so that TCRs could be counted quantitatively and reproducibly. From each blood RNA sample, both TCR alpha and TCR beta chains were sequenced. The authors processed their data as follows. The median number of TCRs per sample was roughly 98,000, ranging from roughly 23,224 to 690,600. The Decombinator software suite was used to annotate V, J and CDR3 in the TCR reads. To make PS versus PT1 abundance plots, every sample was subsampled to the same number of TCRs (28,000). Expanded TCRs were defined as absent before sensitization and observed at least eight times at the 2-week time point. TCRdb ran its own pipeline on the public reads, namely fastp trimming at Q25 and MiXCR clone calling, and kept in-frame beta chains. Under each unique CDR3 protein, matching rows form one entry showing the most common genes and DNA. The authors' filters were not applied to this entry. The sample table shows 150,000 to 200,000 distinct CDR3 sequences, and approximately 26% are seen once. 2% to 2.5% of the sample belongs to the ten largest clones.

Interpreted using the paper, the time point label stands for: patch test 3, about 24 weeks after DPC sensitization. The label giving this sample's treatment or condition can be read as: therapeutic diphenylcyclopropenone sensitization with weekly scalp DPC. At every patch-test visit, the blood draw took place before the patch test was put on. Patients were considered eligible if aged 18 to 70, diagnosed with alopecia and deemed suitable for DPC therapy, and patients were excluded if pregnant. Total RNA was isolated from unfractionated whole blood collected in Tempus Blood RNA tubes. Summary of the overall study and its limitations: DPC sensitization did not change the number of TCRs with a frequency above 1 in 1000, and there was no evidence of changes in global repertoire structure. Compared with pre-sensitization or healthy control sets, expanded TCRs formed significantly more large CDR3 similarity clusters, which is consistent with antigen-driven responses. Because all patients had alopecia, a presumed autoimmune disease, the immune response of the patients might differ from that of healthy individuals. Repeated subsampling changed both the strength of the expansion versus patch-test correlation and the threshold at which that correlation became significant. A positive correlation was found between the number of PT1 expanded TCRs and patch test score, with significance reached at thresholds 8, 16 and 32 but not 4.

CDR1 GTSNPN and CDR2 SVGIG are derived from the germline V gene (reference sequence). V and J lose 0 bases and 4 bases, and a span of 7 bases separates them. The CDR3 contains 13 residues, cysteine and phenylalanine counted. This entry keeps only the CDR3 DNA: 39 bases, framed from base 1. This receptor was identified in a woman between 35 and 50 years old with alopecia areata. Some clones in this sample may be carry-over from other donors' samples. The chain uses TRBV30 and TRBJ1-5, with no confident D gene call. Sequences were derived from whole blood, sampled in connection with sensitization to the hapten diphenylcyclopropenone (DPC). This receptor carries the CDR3 CAWSVAGNQPQHF. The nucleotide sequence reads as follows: TGTGCCTGGAGTGTAGCGGGGAATCAGCCCCAGCATTTT. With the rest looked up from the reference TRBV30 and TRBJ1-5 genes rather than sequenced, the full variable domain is SQTIHQWPATLVQPVGSPLSLECTVEGTSNPNLYWYRQAAGRGLQLLFYSVGIGQISSEVPQNLSASRPQDRQFILSSKKLLLSDSGFYLCAWSVAGNQPQHFGDGTRLSIL.